Listed here are 25 T cell receptor beta chains from one sample, sequenced in a study of OX40 agonist ivuxolimab in advanced cancers. Repertoires were generated with immunoSEQ multiplex PCR, while TCRdb's copy carries only in-frame clones and drops some. The sample records around 72,000 clones, 80% being singletons. The sample here was CD4+ or CD8+ T cells sorted from blood, taken in a trial of the OX40 agonist ivuxolimab. Every receptor here comes from an adult with an advanced solid tumor such as melanoma, head and neck, liver or kidney cancer.

The chain is built from TRBV20-1 and TRBJ2-3, with D perhaps assigned TRBD1 or TRBD2 (6 bases each). Trimming stripped 5 bases from V and 9 bases from J, with 12 bases between. Per the germline V gene, CDR1 is DFQATT and CDR2 is SNEGSKA (reference sequence). There are 11 residues in the CDR3. DNA for the CDR3: TGCAGTGCTCTGACGGGGGCCACGCAGTATTTT. Its protein is CSALTGATQYF.

This sequence joins TRBV18 and TRBJ1-2; D is undetermined. Germline assignment: CDR1 KGHSH and CDR2 LQKENI. Between the trimmed V and J ends, which lost 2 bases and 0 bases, there was a span of 10 bases. The CDR3 sequence is 15 residues long. In DNA form, the CDR3 reads TGTGCCAGCTCACCAACCTCTAACGCTAACTATGGCTACACCTTC. Translating gives CASSPTSNANYGYTF.

There are a few counts of this clone. V usage is TRBV7-6 and J usage is TRBJ2-3, with D possibly TRBD2 on 5 matching bases. V was shortened by 7 bases and J by 6 bases, with 23 bases between the two germline ends. This CDR3 comprises 16 residues. Germline loops: CDR1 SGHVS, CDR2 FNYEAQ. Written as DNA, the CDR3 is TGTGCCAGCAACTCCCCTGGGTCGGGGTCGGGCGATACGCAGTATTTT. Translated, it gives CASNSPGSGSGDTQYF.

The genes are TRBV19 and TRBJ1-2; a possible D gene is TRBD1 (5 bases). Looked up from germline, CDR1 is LNHDA and CDR2 is SQIVND (reference sequence). The CDR3 length is 15 residues. Trimming stripped 5 bases from V and 6 bases from J, with 19 bases between. CDR3 DNA sequence: TGTGCCAGTAGTGCCGGTCGGCAGGGACGAGATGGCTACACCTTC. Amino acids: CASSAGRQGRDGYTF.

V is TRBV6-5 and J is TRBJ1-1; D not certain. The CDR3 totals 13 residues. V lost 6 bases, J lost 3 bases, and 11 bases lay in between. Germline V gene data show CDR1 as MNHEY and CDR2 as SVGAGI. The CDR3 DNA sequence: TGTGCCAGCAGCCGAGGCTTCTACACTGAAGCTTTCTTT. As protein: CASSRGFYTEAFF.

V is TRBV20-1 and J is TRBJ1-1; D gene uncertain. Germline assignment: CDR1 DFQATT and CDR2 SNEGSKA (reference sequence). The V and J ends lost 8 bases and 5 bases respectively, with 12 bases between them. The CDR3 spans 11 residues. The CDR3 reads CSTTRGTEAFF. CDR3 nucleotide sequence: TGCAGTACTACGAGAGGAACTGAAGCTTTCTTT.

The chain uses TRBV19 and TRBJ2-3; D may be TRBD1 (5 bases). CDR3 length equals 14 residues. Between the trimmed V and J ends, which lost 1 base and 5 bases, there was a span of 10 bases. The germline V gene has CDR1 LNHDA and CDR2 SQIVND (reference sequence). The CDR3 loop reads CASSIAGAEDTQYF. In DNA, the CDR3 is TGTGCCAGTAGTATAGCTGGGGCGGAAGATACGCAGTATTTT.

This clone was seen a single time. The gene calls are TRBV5-4 and TRBJ2-1; 9 bases are shared with TRBD1. Per germline, CDR1 SGHNT and CDR2 YYREEE (reference sequence). CDR3 length equals 15 residues. V dropped 4 bases and J dropped 4; count of bases not matched to a gene: 6. The CDR3 DNA reads TGTGCCAGCAGCACGGGACAGGGAGGGTACAATGAGCAGTTCTTC. Residues: CASSTGQGGYNEQFF.

The V and J genes are TRBV18 and TRBJ2-7; D uncertain. The CDR3 contains 12 residues. The ends were cut back, 3 bases at V and 0 bases at J, with 3 bases in the middle. Germline CDR1 reads KGHSH; CDR2 reads LQKENI. In nucleotides, the CDR3 is TGTGCCAGCTCACCGGGCTCCTACGAGCAGTACTTC. Amino acids: CASSPGSYEQYF. Supplemented by reference TRBV18 and TRBJ2-7, the full variable domain reads NAGVMQNPRHLVRRRGQEARLRCSPMKGHSHVYWYRQLPEEGLKFMVYLQKENIIDESGMPKERFSAEFPKEGPSILRIQQVVRGDSAAYFCASSPGSYEQYFGPGTRLTVT.

The genes are TRBV20-1 and TRBJ1-1; TRBD1 might be the D (5 bases). Germline loops: CDR1 DFQATT, CDR2 SNEGSKA (reference sequence). With 5 bases removed from V and 5 bases from J, the gap between germline ends came to 9 bases. This CDR3 is 11 amino acids long. CDR3: CSAGRDTEAFF. CDR3 sequence (DNA): TGCAGTGCTGGCAGGGATACTGAAGCTTTCTTT.

The rearrangement uses TRBV10-2 and TRBJ1-2; tentatively, D is TRBD1 (5 bases). Germline V gene data show CDR1 as WSHSY and CDR2 as SAAADI. V lost 6 bases and J 3 bases, leaving 14 bases between the germline ends. The length of the CDR3 is 14 residues. DNA of the CDR3: TGCGCCAGCAGGGCGTACGGGGGTGACTATGGCTACACCTTC. Residues: CASRAYGGDYGYTF.

The genes are TRBV7-9 and TRBJ2-5; 10 bases map to TRBD1. The CDR3 has 15 residues. The V and J ends lost 6 bases and 4 bases, in that order; junction bases with no gene match: 8. CDR1 is SEHNR, CDR2 FQNEAQ, per germline (reference sequence). The CDR3 DNA is TGTGCCAGCAGTCAGGACAGGGGGGGTGGAGAGACCCAGTACTTC. Translating it yields CASSQDRGGGETQYF.

The chain recombines TRBV2 with TRBJ2-1, with 9 bases fitting TRBD1. J gave up 6 bases and V 7 bases, and 16 bases lay outside the gene matches. Germline CDR1 and CDR2: SNHLY and FYNNEI. CDR3 length: 17 residues. The CDR3 region is CASTTRRSGQGRNEQFF. The CDR3 region has the DNA TGTGCCAGCACCACCAGGAGGTCCGGACAGGGGCGCAATGAGCAGTTCTTC. Full variable domain (rest looked up from reference TRBV2 and TRBJ2-1): EPEVTQTPSHQVTQMGQEVILRCVPISNHLYFYWYRQILGQKVEFLVSFYNNEISEKSEIFDDQFSVERPDGSNFTLKIRSTKLEDSAMYFCASTTRRSGQGRNEQFFGPGTRLTVL.

This clone has a single count. The chain couples TRBV7-9 to TRBJ1-2, with a tentative D call TRBD1 (5 bases). Germline V gives CDR1 SEHNR, CDR2 FQNEAQ (reference sequence). V was pared by 1 base and J by 8 bases, with 17 bases between. This CDR3 has 15 residues. The CDR3 loop reads CASSLGPGRVGGYTF. CDR3 nucleotides: TGTGCCAGCAGCTTAGGTCCGGGCAGGGTAGGAGGCTACACCTTC.

CDR3 protein: CASSDSSSGPSYEQYF. The CDR3 DNA follows: TGTGCCAGCAGTGACTCGTCTAGCGGTCCTTCCTACGAGCAGTACTTC. This sequence joins TRBV6-4 and TRBJ2-7; 7 bases map to TRBD2. V shed 0 bases and J 1 base; nucleotides not matched to a gene: 6. The CDR3 is made up of 16 amino acids. CDR1 MRHNA and CDR2 SNTAGT come from the germline V gene.

This chain joins TRBV2 and TRBJ1-2; D unclear. Per germline, CDR1 SNHLY and CDR2 FYNNEI. The CDR3 extends over 13 amino acids. Between the trimmed V and J ends, which lost 6 bases and 7 bases, there was a span of 15 bases. CDR3 loop: CASSGGSWGGYTF. DNA of the CDR3: TGTGCCAGCAGCGGAGGAAGTTGGGGTGGCTACACCTTC.

The V call is TRBV28, the J call TRBJ2-4, with a weak D call TRBD1 (6 bases). CDR3 size: 14 residues. CDR1 is MDHEN, CDR2 SYDVKM, per germline. Trimming left V 6 bases short and J 0 bases short, with 9 bases between. The CDR3 bases are TGTGCCAGCAGCGAGGGGGTAGCCAAAAACATTCAGTACTTC. Encoded protein: CASSEGVAKNIQYF.

This clone was found a few times. The chain combines TRBV5-5 with TRBJ1-1; 8 positions match TRBD1. The V gene end was trimmed by 0 bases and the J gene end by 7 bases; junction bases not matched to a gene: 8. CDR3 length: 15 residues. Germline assignment: CDR1 SGHKS and CDR2 YYEKEE (reference sequence). As DNA, the CDR3 is TGTGCCAGCAGCTTGGATTACAGGGGGTTGGATGAAGCTTTCTTT. Amino acids: CASSLDYRGLDEAFF. Together with reference TRBV5-5 and TRBJ1-1, the CDR3 gives the full variable domain: DAGVTQSPTHLIKTRGQQVTLRCSPISGHKSVSWYQQVLGQGPQFIFQYYEKEERGRGNFPDRFSARQFPNYSSELNVNALLLGDSALYLCASSLDYRGLDEAFFGQGTRLTVV.

A single count supports this clone. The chain employs TRBV6-5 and TRBJ2-5; 7 nucleotides match TRBD1. Germline-derived CDR1 and CDR2 are MNHEY and SVGAGI. V shed 5 bases, J shed 4 bases, and the junction held 10 bases outside the gene matches. This CDR3 is 15 amino acids long. The CDR3 bases are TGTGCCAGCAGTCAGGGGGTTGAAGGGGGAGAGACCCAGTACTTC. It encodes CASSQGVEGGETQYF.

This chain links TRBV9 with TRBJ2-2; tentatively, D is TRBD1 (5 bases). Germline assignment: CDR1 SGDLS and CDR2 YYNGEE. Trimming took 6 bases from V and 5 from J, leaving 17 bases between them. The CDR3 has 15 amino acids. This chain's CDR3 is CASNQGGMATGELFF. The DNA of the CDR3 is TGTGCCAGCAACCAGGGTGGCATGGCGACCGGGGAGCTGTTTTTT.

V and J are TRBV7-2 and TRBJ2-3, with D tentatively TRBD1 (6 bases). V lost 5 bases and J lost 4, with 10 bases in between. The CDR3 length is 13 residues. Germline V CDR1 and CDR2: SGHTA, FQGNSA. The CDR3 sequence is CASSPTGPDTQYF. DNA of the CDR3: TGTGCCAGCAGCCCCACAGGGCCAGATACGCAGTATTTT. Together with reference TRBV7-2 and TRBJ2-3, the CDR3 gives the full variable domain: GAGVSQSPSNKVTEKGKDVELRCDPISGHTALYWYRQSLGQGLEFLIYFQGNSAPDKSGLPSDRFSAERTGGSVSTLTIQRTQQEDSAVYLCASSPTGPDTQYFGPGTRLTVL.

The chain has TRBV2 and TRBJ2-3; TRBD2 agrees at 9 bases. V dropped 7 bases and J dropped 3; count of bases not matched to a gene: 11. CDR1 and CDR2 from the germline V gene are SNHLY and FYNNEI. This CDR3 is built from 16 residues. CDR3: CASKISGSRMTDTQYF. The CDR3 DNA reads as TGTGCCAGCAAGATTAGCGGGAGTCGAATGACAGATACGCAGTATTTT. Full variable domain (outside the CDR3, taken from reference TRBV2 and TRBJ2-3): EPEVTQTPSHQVTQMGQEVILRCVPISNHLYFYWYRQILGQKVEFLVSFYNNEISEKSEIFDDQFSVERPDGSNFTLKIRSTKLEDSAMYFCASKISGSRMTDTQYFGPGTRLTVL.

To note about this clone: Other DNA variants within this sample encode the same CDR3. The chain is built from TRBV5-1 and TRBJ2-5; maybe TRBD1 (5 bases). Trimming removed 0 bases from V and 2 bases from J, with 8 bases in between. The CDR3 runs to 14 residues. CDR1 and CDR2 from the germline V gene are SGHRS and YFSETQ. CDR3 sequence reads: CASSLGQQQETQYF. CDR3 bases: TGCGCCAGCAGCTTGGGACAGCAACAAGAGACCCAGTACTTC.

V and J are TRBV5-4 and TRBJ1-5; weak D call: TRBD1 (5 bases). The CDR3 spans 15 residues. Germline CDR1 is SGHNT and CDR2 is YYREEE (reference sequence). With 5 bases removed from V and 1 base from J, the gap between germline ends came to 13 bases. The CDR3 reads CASSRGGESNQPQHF. The CDR3 bases are TGTGCCAGCAGTCGCGGAGGGGAGAGCAATCAGCCCCAGCATTTT.

The sample holds a few counts of this clone. This chain connects TRBV4-2 to TRBJ1-1; D not certain. Trimming stripped 3 bases from V and 5 bases from J, with 16 bases between. The germline V gene has CDR1 LGHNA and CDR2 YNFKEQ. This CDR3 region has 15 residues. The DNA of the CDR3 is TGTGCCAGCAGCCAGGGGATCGGATTCGAGACTGAAGCTTTCTTT. Its protein is CASSQGIGFETEAFF.